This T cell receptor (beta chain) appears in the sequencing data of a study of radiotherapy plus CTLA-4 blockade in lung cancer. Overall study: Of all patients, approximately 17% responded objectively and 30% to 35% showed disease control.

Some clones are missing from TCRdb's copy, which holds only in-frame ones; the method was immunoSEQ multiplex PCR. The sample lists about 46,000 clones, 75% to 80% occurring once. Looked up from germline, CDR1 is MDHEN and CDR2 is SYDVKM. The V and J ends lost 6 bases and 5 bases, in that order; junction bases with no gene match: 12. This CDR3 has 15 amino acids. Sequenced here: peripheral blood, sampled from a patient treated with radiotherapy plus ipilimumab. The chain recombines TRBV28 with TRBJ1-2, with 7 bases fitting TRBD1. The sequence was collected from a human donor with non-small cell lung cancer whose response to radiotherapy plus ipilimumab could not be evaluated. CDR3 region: CASRVGPGGWYGYTF. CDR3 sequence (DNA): TGTGCCAGCAGGGTCGGACCAGGGGGTTGGTATGGCTACACCTTC.